What follows are 9 T cell receptor beta chains derived from one specimen sequenced in a study of CD8 T cells in Susac syndrome. A quantity of roughly 0.5 to 1 ug RNA underwent reverse transcription using random hexamers. TCRdb re-analysed the immunoSEQ multiplex PCR reads in MiXCR, keeping a single row per CDR3 protein. The sample contains about 100,000 distinct CDR3 sequences, about 93% of which appear only once. Sequencing used CD8+ T cells from PBMCs. These receptors all come from a human donor in good health.

The genes are TRBV5-1 and TRBJ1-2; TRBD1 agrees at 7 bases. V shed 0 bases and J 7 bases; nucleotides not matched to a gene: 6. This CDR3 region has 14 residues. Looked up from germline, CDR1 is SGHRS and CDR2 is YFSETQ. The CDR3 region is CASSLGQGVLGYTF. CDR3 bases: TGCGCCAGCAGCTTGGGACAGGGCGTGCTTGGCTACACCTTC. Based on the CDR3 plus reference TRBV5-1 and TRBJ1-2, the full variable domain is KAGVTQTPRYLIKTRGQQVTLSCSPISGHRSVSWYQQTPGQGLQFLFEYFSETQRNKGNFPGRFSGRQFSNSRSEMNVSTLELGDSALYLCASSLGQGVLGYTFGSGTRLTVV.

The V call is TRBV9, the J call TRBJ2-1; perhaps TRBD2 as D (7 bases). The length of the CDR3 is 16 residues. Germline values: CDR1 SGDLS, CDR2 YYNGEE. With 6 bases removed from V and 0 bases from J, the gap between germline ends came to 16 bases. This CDR3 reads CASTLEGGLSYNEQFF. The CDR3 DNA follows: TGTGCCAGCACCCTAGAGGGGGGGCTCTCCTACAATGAGCAGTTCTTC.

The chain links TRBV4-1 to TRBJ2-7; D is ambiguous. This CDR3 is 14 amino acids long. The germline V gene has CDR1 MGHRA and CDR2 YSYEKL. V lost 2 bases and J 6 bases, leaving 14 bases between the germline ends. The CDR3 sequence is CASSQHQVSGEQYF. The DNA for the CDR3 is TGCGCCAGCAGCCAACACCAGGTGTCTGGCGAGCAGTACTTC.

V usage is TRBV19 and J usage is TRBJ1-1; D not resolved. The germline V gene has CDR1 LNHDA and CDR2 SQIVND (reference sequence). This CDR3 comprises 15 residues. Trimming left V 5 bases short and J 5 bases short, with 18 bases between. The CDR3 region is CASSDIGPRRTEAFF. The CDR3 coding sequence is TGTGCCAGTAGTGATATAGGACCCCGTAGGACTGAAGCTTTCTTT.

The CDR3: CASSLVNSELETQYF. The CDR3 region has the DNA TGTGCCAGCAGCTTGGTAAACTCAGAGCTGGAGACCCAGTACTTC. The chain recombines TRBV5-6 with TRBJ2-5; no reliable D call. Germline V gene lookup returns CDR1 SGHDT and CDR2 YYEEEE. CDR3 size: 15 residues. Trimming stripped 0 bases from V and 5 bases from J, with 14 bases between.

V usage is TRBV12-3 or TRBV12-4 and J usage is TRBJ2-1; 11 nucleotides line up with TRBD2. The CDR3 is 15 residues long. Trimming took 7 bases from V and 4 from J; bases not matched to a gene: 6. CDR3 amino acids: CASTLGLAAYNEQFF. The CDR3 coding sequence is TGTGCCAGCACCCTGGGACTAGCGGCTTACAATGAGCAGTTCTTC.

The rearrangement uses TRBV6-5 and TRBJ2-1; TRBD2 matches 7 bases. Germline CDR1 and CDR2: MNHEY and SVGAGI. V shed 8 bases and J 2 bases; nucleotides not matched to a gene: 6. The CDR3 runs to 14 residues. The CDR3 reads CASVGGSPYNEQFF. The CDR3 nucleotides read TGTGCCAGCGTCGGGGGGAGTCCCTACAATGAGCAGTTCTTC.

The V gene is TRBV3-1, the J gene TRBJ2-5; D could derive from TRBD1 or TRBD2 (5 bases each). V shed 0 bases and J shed 4 bases, with 12 bases lying between them. Germline CDR1 and CDR2: LGHDT and YNNKEL (reference sequence). The CDR3 runs 15 residues. The CDR3 loop is CASSQEPGTGETQYF. CDR3 nucleotide sequence: TGTGCCAGCAGCCAAGAACCCGGGACGGGAGAGACCCAGTACTTC.

The rearrangement links TRBV4-2 to TRBJ1-2; 7 positions agree with TRBD1. Trimming cost V 0 bases and J 7 bases; bases outside gene matches: 8. Germline CDR1 LGHNA, CDR2 YNFKEQ. The CDR3 length is 15 residues. The CDR3 here is CASSQDLQGSPGYTF. DNA of the CDR3: TGTGCCAGCAGCCAAGACCTACAGGGGAGTCCTGGCTACACCTTC.